These 12 T cell receptor beta chains originate from one sample sequenced in a study of regulatory T cells in long-lasting Graves disease. Relying on iRepertoire HTBI primers and Arm-PCR of CDR3 regions, the team built TCR beta libraries. MiXCR, run by TCRdb on the multiplex PCR reads, gives a single entry per CDR3 protein. The sample includes about 460,000 distinct CDR3 sequences, about 15% of them seen just once. Stated time point: newly diagnosed GD, antithyroid drugs for less than 3 months. The TCR library was made from RNA extracted from PBMCs. These same data were also listed under a study on T cells in Graves' hyperthyroidism and ophthalmopathy.

The sequenced sample was peripheral blood mononuclear cells (PBMCs), obtained at new diagnosis, from a patient treated with antithyroid drugs. The origin of the receptors is a woman in her 50s with Graves disease.

This clonotype was seen ten or more times. This chain joins TRBV20-1 and TRBJ2-6; D unclear. The V and J ends lost 6 bases and 4 bases respectively, with 10 bases between them. This CDR3 spans 13 amino acids. Germline V gene sequence: CDR1 DFQATT, CDR2 SNEGSKA (reference sequence). The CDR3 region has the DNA TGCAGTGCCACAGTCCCCGGGGCCAACGTCCTGACTTTC. The encoded protein is CSATVPGANVLTF.

This clonotype was detected a few times. The chain uses TRBV9 and TRBJ2-3; 9 bases map to TRBD2. This CDR3 region has 15 residues. The V gene's germline CDR1 is SGDLS and CDR2 YYNGEE. Unmatched junction bases numbered 8, after V lost 2 bases and J lost 7 bases. CDR3 protein: CASSVGSGSLNTQYF. The CDR3 DNA reads TGTGCCAGCAGCGTCGGTAGCGGGAGTTTAAATACGCAGTATTTT.

V and J are TRBV3-1 and TRBJ2-2; 8 bases are a match to TRBD2. There are 16 residues in the CDR3. The trim removed 1 base at V and 6 bases at J, leaving 7 bases unmatched. The germline V gene has CDR1 LGHDT and CDR2 YNNKEL (reference sequence). CDR3 nucleotide sequence: TGTGCCAGCAGCCAAGCGGGAGGGCTGGCGGCCGGGGAGCTGTTTTTT. Translating gives CASSQAGGLAAGELFF.

This clonotype has a count of ten or more. This chain connects TRBV28 to TRBJ2-5; the D gene is possibly TRBD1 (5 bases). Trimming took off 5 bases at V and 4 bases at J, with 17 bases between the two ends. The CDR3 is 15 amino acids. Germline loops: CDR1 MDHEN, CDR2 SYDVKM. CDR3 sequence: CASSPPTRVTETQYF. CDR3 nucleotide sequence: TGTGCCAGCAGTCCTCCCACCAGGGTTACAGAGACCCAGTACTTC.

V is TRBV3-1 and J is TRBJ2-7; weak D call: TRBD2 (6 bases). The V gene's germline CDR1 is LGHDT and CDR2 YNNKEL (reference sequence). The CDR3 covers 14 residues. Trimming cost V 0 bases and J 8 bases, with 14 bases left between them. CDR3 DNA: TGTGCCAGCAGCCAAGACCGGGCGCGGGGTAAGCAGTACTTC. Translating gives CASSQDRARGKQYF.

This clonotype appeared many times. The chain couples TRBV24-1 to TRBJ2-3; D possibly corresponds to TRBD2 (6 bases). V lost 0 bases and J lost 0, with 15 bases in between. CDR3 length: 18 residues. Germline V gene sequence: CDR1 KGHDR, CDR2 SFDVKD. The CDR3 sequence: CATSDLQGGPSSTDTQYF. The CDR3 DNA reads TGTGCCACCAGTGATTTGCAAGGAGGGCCTTCTAGCACAGATACGCAGTATTTT.

In this sample, this clonotype turned up many times. The chain has TRBV11-2 and TRBJ1-1; 7 bases agree with TRBD1. The CDR3 sequence is 15 residues long. Looked up from germline, CDR1 is SGHAT and CDR2 is FQNNGV. V was pared by 2 bases and J by 1 base, with 4 bases of the junction left unmatched. CDR3 sequence reads: CASSLQGGSNTEAFF. The CDR3 DNA sequence: TGTGCCAGCAGCTTACAGGGGGGATCGAACACTGAAGCTTTCTTT. The entire variable domain, with the rest obtained from reference TRBV11-2 and TRBJ1-1, is as follows: EAGVAQSPRYKIIEKRQSVAFWCNPISGHATLYWYQQILGQGPKLLIQFQNNGVVDDSQLPKDRFSAERLKGVDSTLKIQPAKLEDSAVYLCASSLQGGSNTEAFFGQGTRLTVV.

Turning to this clonotype: A much bigger clone sits one base away, suggesting this may be a read error. The chain uses TRBV6-1 and TRBJ1-1; 8 bases line up with TRBD1. This CDR3 is 15 amino acids long. Germline CDR1 MNHNS, CDR2 SASEGT. The chain's CDR3 is CASSADRGQNTEALF. The CDR3 bases are TGTGCCAGCAGCGCTGACAGGGGACAGAACACTGAAGCTCTCTTT.

The chain recombines TRBV20-1 with TRBJ1-5; D is unresolved. V was shortened by 1 base and J by 1 base, with 11 bases between the two germline ends. Per germline, CDR1 DFQATT and CDR2 SNEGSKA (reference sequence). The CDR3 consists of 15 residues. CDR3 protein: CSARGRVGSNQPQHF. CDR3 in DNA: TGCAGTGCTAGAGGTAGGGTAGGGAGCAATCAGCCCCAGCATTTT.

This clonotype was detected a few times. The chain is built from TRBV3-1 and TRBJ2-2; D call uncertain. Germline V CDR1 and CDR2: LGHDT, YNNKEL (reference sequence). This CDR3 region has 13 residues. The V end lost 8 bases, the J end lost 0 bases, and 7 bases lay between the germline ends. CDR3 coding DNA: TGTGCCAGCCAGGCGCCGAACACCGGGGAGCTGTTTTTT. Translating gives CASQAPNTGELFF.

This chain uses TRBV3-1 with TRBJ2-5; D might be TRBD2 (5 bases). The CDR3 runs to 18 residues. Germline V gives CDR1 LGHDT, CDR2 YNNKEL (reference sequence). With 3 bases removed from V and 5 bases from J, the gap between germline ends came to 25 bases. CDR3 coding DNA: TGTGCCAGCAGCCACGGTAGGCAGAGCGGCCTTAGTCGGGAGACCCAGTACTTC. Its protein product is CASSHGRQSGLSRETQYF.

This clonotype showed up just a few times. V and J are TRBV5-1 and TRBJ1-2, with 7 bases that match TRBD1. The V gene's germline CDR1 is SGHRS and CDR2 YFSETQ. CDR3 length: 13 residues. Germline trimming cut 0 bases from V and 7 bases from J; bases unmatched to any gene: 3. For the CDR3, the DNA is TGCGCCAGCAGCTTGGCGAGACAGGGTGGCTACACCTTC. Translation gives CASSLARQGGYTF.